Presented here are 13 T cell receptor beta chains from one specimen sequenced in a study of identifying expanded T cells in peripheral blood. Profiled with immunoSEQ multiplex PCR; TCRdb holds only in-frame clones, not every one. This sample has 85,000 to 100,000 clones, with around 88% found just once. What was sequenced was blood. The source is a person aged 18 to 75 in good health.

The gene calls are TRBV30 and TRBJ2-7; tentatively, D is TRBD1 (6 bases). This CDR3 has 13 residues. Germline lookup yields CDR1 GTSNPN and CDR2 SVGIG (reference sequence). The ends were cut back, 0 bases at V and 2 bases at J, with 8 bases in the middle. The CDR3 DNA reads TGTGCCTGGAGTGTACAGGGAACCTACGAGCAGTACTTC. Translating it yields CAWSVQGTYEQYF. The full variable domain, its missing parts supplied by reference TRBV30 and TRBJ2-7, is SQTIHQWPATLVQPVGSPLSLECTVEGTSNPNLYWYRQAAGRGLQLLFYSVGIGQISSEVPQNLSASRPQDRQFILSSKKLLLSDSGFYLCAWSVQGTYEQYFGPGTRLTVT.

The genes are TRBV30 and TRBJ2-6; D possibly matches TRBD1 or TRBD2 (6 bases each). V gave up 6 bases and J gave up 2 bases, with 14 bases separating them. Germline lookup yields CDR1 GTSNPN and CDR2 SVGIG (reference sequence). CDR3 length: 15 amino acids. The CDR3 protein is CACSEGGTGANVLTF. CDR3 DNA sequence: TGTGCCTGTTCCGAGGGGGGAACTGGGGCCAACGTCCTGACTTTC.

About this clone: Distinct nucleotide sequences in the sample also encode this CDR3. The gene calls are TRBV19 and TRBJ2-4, with a weak D call TRBD1 (6 bases). The ends were cut back, 3 bases at V and 0 bases at J, with 12 bases in the middle. The CDR3 loop spans 16 amino acids. Germline CDR1 LNHDA, CDR2 SQIVND (reference sequence). In DNA form, the CDR3 reads TGTGCCAGTAGTATTGGGGGCACACTAGCCAAAAACATTCAGTACTTC. The encoded protein is CASSIGGTLAKNIQYF. Based on the CDR3 plus reference TRBV19 and TRBJ2-4, the full variable domain is DGGITQSPKYLFRKEGQNVTLSCEQNLNHDAMYWYRQDPGQGLRLIYYSQIVNDFQKGDIAEGYSVSREKKESFPLTVTSAQKNPTAFYLCASSIGGTLAKNIQYFGAGTRLSVL.

The chain links TRBV30 to TRBJ2-7; D is tentatively TRBD1 or TRBD2 (6 bases each). The CDR3 is 14 residues long. V lost 0 bases and J lost 8, with 17 bases in between. The germline V gene encodes CDR1 GTSNPN and CDR2 SVGIG (reference sequence). CDR3 residues: CAWSVGGGSSKQYF. In nucleotides, the CDR3 is TGTGCCTGGAGTGTTGGAGGGGGGTCCAGTAAGCAGTACTTC.

This chain connects TRBV28 to TRBJ1-2; possible D gene TRBD1, 6 bases. The germline gives CDR1 MDHEN, CDR2 SYDVKM. Deletions cut 3 bases from V and 6 bases from J, with 14 bases between. The CDR3 is made up of 14 amino acids. The CDR3 here is CASSFILAGDGYTF. CDR3 coding DNA: TGTGCCAGCAGTTTTATCCTGGCAGGGGATGGCTACACCTTC.

The CDR3 loop is CAISDGSNTEAFF. CDR3 DNA: TGTGCCATCAGTGACGGTTCCAACACTGAAGCTTTCTTT. The chain recombines TRBV10-3 with TRBJ1-1; no firm D call. Germline V gene sequence: CDR1 ENHRY, CDR2 SYGVKD. Trimming removed 3 bases from V and 2 bases from J, with 7 bases in between. This CDR3 is built from 13 residues.

V gene TRBV4-3 combines with J gene TRBJ2-7, with D perhaps matching TRBD1 (6 bases). Germline V gives CDR1 LGHNA, CDR2 YSLEER. The V and J ends lost 1 base and 1 base respectively, with 11 bases between them. The CDR3 spans 15 residues. CDR3 in DNA: TGCGCCAGCAGCCAAGCGCAGGGGATATCCTACGAGCAGTACTTC. Amino acid sequence: CASSQAQGISYEQYF.

The J gene is TRBJ2-7, the V gene TRBV28, with 9 nucleotides matching TRBD1. CDR1 is MDHEN and CDR2 is SYDVKM in the germline V gene. J lost 1 base, V lost 6 bases, and 7 bases had no gene match. The CDR3 length is 15 residues. CDR3 amino acids: CASRPWTGASYEQYF. The DNA of the CDR3 is TGTGCCAGCAGACCGTGGACAGGGGCTTCCTACGAGCAGTACTTC.

The rearrangement joins TRBV10-1 to TRBJ2-1, with TRBD1 identical over 8 bases. V was pared by 3 bases and J by 6 bases, with 1 base of the junction left unmatched. Germline CDR1 WNHNN, CDR2 SYGVQD (reference sequence). CDR3 length equals 13 residues. The CDR3 DNA reads as TGCGCCAGCAGTGAAGACAGGGGCAATGAGCAGTTCTTC. Translation gives CASSEDRGNEQFF.

CDR3 DNA sequence: TGTGCCAGCGGGAGAGCGGGGGCGTCCACAGATACGCAGTATTTT. Translated: CASGRAGASTDTQYF. V is TRBV6-5 and J is TRBJ2-3; 8 bases are a match to TRBD2. V dropped 8 bases and J dropped 2; count of bases not matched to a gene: 9. CDR1 MNHEY and CDR2 SVGAGI come from the germline V gene. The CDR3 extends over 15 amino acids.

CDR3 coding DNA: TGTGCTAGTGGTTTTGTACAGGGAGACGGTAACACTGAAGCTTTCTTT. Protein sequence: CASGFVQGDGNTEAFF. This rearrangement joins TRBV12-5 to TRBJ1-1; tentatively, D is TRBD1 (6 bases). This CDR3 has 16 amino acids. Germline V gene lookup returns CDR1 LGHNT and CDR2 FRNRAP. The V gene lost 3 bases and the J gene lost 2 bases, with 16 bases spanning the gap.

V gene TRBV10-3 combines with J gene TRBJ1-5; 8 nucleotides agree with TRBD1. This CDR3 contains 16 residues. CDR1 ENHRY and CDR2 SYGVKD come from the germline V gene. The junction had 10 bases not matched to a gene; V was cut back by 2 bases and J by 7 bases. CDR3 sequence: CAISEGAGGNGQPQHF. DNA for the CDR3: TGTGCCATCAGTGAGGGGGCAGGGGGCAACGGGCAGCCCCAGCATTTT.

V usage is TRBV27 and J usage is TRBJ2-7, with TRBD2 matching over 16 bases. Unmatched junction bases numbered 8, after V lost 7 bases and J lost 5 bases. Germline CDR1 reads MNHEY; CDR2 reads SMNVEV (reference sequence). This CDR3 has 16 residues. The CDR3 DNA reads as TGTGCCAGCACTCCGGGACTAGCGGGAGGGATCGACGAGCAGTACTTC. Translating it yields CASTPGLAGGIDEQYF.